This TCR beta chain was found in a study of T cells in Graves' hyperthyroidism and ophthalmopathy. The wider study: It was at initial diagnosis, before any treatment, that peripheral blood was collected. Overall study findings and caveats: Ophthalmopathy was identified by the model a median approximately six months ahead of onset.

This clonotype was detected only a few times. What it binds is not known. Amplified regions were TCR beta CDR3 sequences from RNA transcripts. A first-round RT-PCR of the TCR CDR3 used the HTBI primer set. TCRdb called the multiplex PCR reads again in MiXCR, with one record for every CDR3 protein. The sample records about 300,000 distinct CDR3 sequences, 16% being singletons. In germline, CDR1 is MGHDK, CDR2 SYGVNS. V shed 10 bases and J shed 5 bases, with 3 bases lying between them. This CDR3 spans 9 amino acids. The rearrangement links TRBV25-1 to TRBJ2-1; D remains ambiguous. The sequenced material came from blood. The sequence came from a man aged 25 to 40 with Graves' hyperthyroidism. The CDR3 region has the DNA TGTGCCACCCACAATGAGCAGTTCTTC. As protein: CATHNEQFF.